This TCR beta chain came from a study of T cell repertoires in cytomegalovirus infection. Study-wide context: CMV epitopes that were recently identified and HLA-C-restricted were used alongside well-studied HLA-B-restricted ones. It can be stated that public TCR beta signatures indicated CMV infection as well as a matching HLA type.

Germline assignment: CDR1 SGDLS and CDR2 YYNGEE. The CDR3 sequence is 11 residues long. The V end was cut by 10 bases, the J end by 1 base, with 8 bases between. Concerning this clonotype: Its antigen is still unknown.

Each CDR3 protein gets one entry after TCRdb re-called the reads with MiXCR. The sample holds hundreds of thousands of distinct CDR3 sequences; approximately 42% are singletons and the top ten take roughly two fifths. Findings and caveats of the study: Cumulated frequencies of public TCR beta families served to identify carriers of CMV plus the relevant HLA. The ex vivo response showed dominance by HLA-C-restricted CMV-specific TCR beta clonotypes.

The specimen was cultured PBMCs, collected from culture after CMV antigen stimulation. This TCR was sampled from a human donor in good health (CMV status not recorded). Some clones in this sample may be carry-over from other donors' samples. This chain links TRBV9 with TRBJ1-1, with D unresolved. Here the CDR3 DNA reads TGTGCCCGCTATAAGAACACTGAAGCTTTCTTT. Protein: CARYKNTEAFF.